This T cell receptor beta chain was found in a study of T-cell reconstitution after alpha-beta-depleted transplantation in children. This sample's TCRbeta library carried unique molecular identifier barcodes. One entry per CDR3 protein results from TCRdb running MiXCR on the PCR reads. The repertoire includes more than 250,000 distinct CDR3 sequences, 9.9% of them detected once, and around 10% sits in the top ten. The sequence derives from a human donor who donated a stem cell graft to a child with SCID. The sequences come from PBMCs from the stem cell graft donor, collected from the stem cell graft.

CDR3 bases: TGTGCCAGCAGTTACTCGGGGGGGGGGTCGGTTTACAATGAGCAGTTCTTC. Protein: CASSYSGGGSVYNEQFF. The V and J genes are TRBV6-5 and TRBJ2-1; 7 bases line up with TRBD2. Trimming at V came to 0 bases and at J to 4 bases, leaving 9 bases not matched to a gene. This CDR3 contains 17 residues. CDR1 is MNHEY, CDR2 SVGAGI, per germline.